This entry concerns a single T cell receptor beta chain. The antigen remains undetermined. Germline V CDR1 and CDR2: SGHDN, FVKESK. The CDR3 is made up of 16 amino acids. V lost 1 base and J 1 base, leaving 13 bases between the germline ends. This entry comes from a study of shared clonotypes between healthy human individuals. The method was immunoSEQ multiplex PCR; TCRdb's version includes in-frame clones alone and lacks a portion of them. The sample carries about 1.1 million clones, 70% to 85% recorded once. Study results and limitations: Donor clonotype sharing was expected to depend on sequencing depth.

Study donors comprised healthy, HIV-negative adults devoid of recent acute infection or vaccination. The study separated CD4+ cells into CD45RA+ naive and CD45RA-negative memory subsets. The chain couples TRBV14 to TRBJ1-1; weak D call: TRBD1 (5 bases). This clonotype was obtained from a young man in good health. Some clones in this sample may be carry-over from other donors' samples. The sample consisted of memory CD4+ T cells from PBMCs. The subset denotes: CD45RA-negative fraction. For the CDR3, the DNA is TGTGCCAGCAGCCAAGGAGAGGGGCAGCCGAACACTGAAGCTTTCTTT. It encodes CASSQGEGQPNTEAFF.